This T cell receptor beta chain was identified during a study of blood T cell repertoires in COVID-19. TCRdb's copy holds only in-frame clones and misses some; the assay was immunoSEQ multiplex PCR. The data hold some 220,000 clones, with about 83% observed a single time. The CDR3 is made up of 15 amino acids. Trimming removed 7 bases from V and 4 bases from J; junction bases left unmatched: 13. CDR1 and CDR2 (germline): SQVTM, ANQGSEA. Sequenced sample: peripheral blood. This receptor was obtained from a man over 45 with acute or convalescent COVID-19. This chain connects TRBV29-1 to TRBJ2-7; 10 bases map to TRBD1. The CDR3 loop reads CSASTHPGQGYEQYF. The CDR3 nucleotides are TGCAGCGCCTCCACACATCCGGGACAGGGGTACGAGCAGTACTTC.